This TCR beta chain is drawn from a study of blood T cell repertoires in COVID-19. About the study: Both acute and convalescent COVID-19 samples were obtained from the United States, Italy and Spain.

Profiled with immunoSEQ multiplex PCR; TCRdb holds only in-frame clones, not every one. The sample shows hundreds of thousands of clones, 80% to 90% of them seen only once. Adults between roughly 18 and 95 years of age took part from more than 20 US areas. The V segment lost 3 bases and the J segment 7 bases; nucleotides outside the gene matches: 2. The CDR3 totals 13 residues. From germline, CDR1 is KGHDR and CDR2 SFDVKD. Material: PBMCs or T cells enriched from blood (not recorded which). The chain employs TRBV24-1 and TRBJ2-1; 7 positions match TRBD1. This TCR was sampled from a man aged 30 to 45 who had recovered from COVID-19. CDR3 region: CATSDNRGNEQFF. The CDR3 DNA follows: TGTGCCACCAGTGATAACAGGGGTAATGAGCAGTTCTTC.